The rows below give T cell receptor beta chains drawn from one sample of a study of control samples from healthy donors and cancer patients. The method was immunoSEQ multiplex PCR; TCRdb's version includes in-frame clones alone and lacks a portion of them. The data contain roughly 190,000 clones, approximately 91% of them singletons. The sample was blood. Receptors were obtained from a man aged 25 to 40 in good health. CDR3s include the opening cysteine and the closing phenylalanine or tryptophan. A clone size is listed for some rows: how often the clone was seen (once, few, many), or a class if it is expanded.

. | 13 | TRBJ2-3 | TRBV5-1 | CASSSGTQDTQYF
. | 15 | TRBJ1-3 | TRBV6-5 | CASSPRTGDRNTIYF
. | 13 | TRBJ2-7 | TRBV30 | CAWSVGRPYEQYF
. | 14 | TRBJ2-1 | TRBV5-5 | CASSFGSTYNEQFF
. | 13 | TRBJ2-7 | TRBV18 | CASSPPPGYEQYF
. | 14 | TRBJ2-1 | TRBV9 | CASSVEGRFNEQFF
. | 13 | TRBJ1-5 | TRBV2 | CASKVYSNQPQHF
. | 14 | TRBJ1-4 | TRBV2 | CASSEGTYNEKLFF
. | 17 | TRBJ2-3 | TRBV15 | CATSTGSGGAGTDTQYF
. | 17 | TRBJ1-5 | TRBV7-8 | CASSPTQDMYSNQPQHF
. | 15 | TRBJ1-4 | TRBV5-6 | CASSLSGPRSEKLFF
few | 15 | TRBJ2-2 | TRBV7-7 | CASSLRDSNTGELFF
. | 15 | TRBJ2-1 | TRBV2 | CASRAEGRGRNEQFF
. | 12 | TRBJ1-4 | TRBV7-9 | CASAGNNEKLFF
once | 11 | TRBJ2-2 | TRBV15 | CAYNNTGELFF
few | 14 | TRBJ1-1 | TRBV7-3 | CASSSGSYASEAFF
. | 12 | TRBJ1-2 | TRBV2 | CASSPQNYGYTF
. | 11 | TRBJ1-5 | TRBV27 | CASSLSWPQHF
. | 13 | TRBJ1-5 | TRBV6-1 | CASSDSSGQPQHF
. | 11 | TRBJ2-7 | TRBV5-6 | CASSYGTGLYF
. | 13 | TRBJ1-4 | TRBV28 | CASSFTGHEKLFF
. | 15 | TRBJ2-2 | TRBV3-1/TRBV3-2 | CASSLLGGGPRELFF
. | 18 | TRBJ2-3 | TRBV24-1 | CATSEAPPDRVPPDTQYF
. | 14 | TRBJ1-4 | TRBV7-9 | CASSRPATNEKLFF
few | 15 | TRBJ1-5 | TRBV2 | CASSDEGAGNQPQHF
. | 13 | TRBJ1-1 | TRBV6-5 | CASTPALGTEAFF
. | 14 | TRBJ2-6 | TRBV14 | CASSWGSGANVLTF
. | 11 | TRBJ1-2 | TRBV20-1 | CSAQGGYGYTF
. | 13 | TRBJ1-6 | TRBV15 | CATKGQGNSPLHF
. | 16 | TRBJ1-3 | TRBV5-1 | CASRPGGGASGNTIYF
. | 15 | TRBJ2-2 | TRBV5-4 | CASSPGGSSTGELFF
. | 16 | TRBJ2-2 | TRBV24-1 | CATSDAGAQNTGELFF
. | 15 | TRBJ1-1 | TRBV27 | CASSLRHPTGTEAFF